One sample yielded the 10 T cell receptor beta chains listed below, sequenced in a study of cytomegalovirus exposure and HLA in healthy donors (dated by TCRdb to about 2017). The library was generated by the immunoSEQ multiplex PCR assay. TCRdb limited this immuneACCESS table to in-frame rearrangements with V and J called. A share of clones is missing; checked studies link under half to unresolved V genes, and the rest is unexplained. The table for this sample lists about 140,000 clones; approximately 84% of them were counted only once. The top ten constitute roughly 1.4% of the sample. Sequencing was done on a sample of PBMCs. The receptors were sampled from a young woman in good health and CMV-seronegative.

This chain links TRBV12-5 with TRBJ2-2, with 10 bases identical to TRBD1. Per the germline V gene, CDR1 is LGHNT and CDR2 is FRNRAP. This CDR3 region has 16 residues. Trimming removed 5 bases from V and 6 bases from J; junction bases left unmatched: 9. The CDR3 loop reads CASGPYLGQGSGELFF. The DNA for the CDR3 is TGTGCTAGTGGTCCCTACTTGGGACAGGGGTCCGGGGAGCTGTTTTTT.

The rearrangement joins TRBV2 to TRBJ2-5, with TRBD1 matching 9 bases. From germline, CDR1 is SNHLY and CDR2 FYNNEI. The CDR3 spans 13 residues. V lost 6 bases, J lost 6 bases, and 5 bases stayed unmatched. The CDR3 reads CASSGDRVQTQYF. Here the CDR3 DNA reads TGTGCCAGCAGCGGGGACAGGGTTCAGACCCAGTACTTC.

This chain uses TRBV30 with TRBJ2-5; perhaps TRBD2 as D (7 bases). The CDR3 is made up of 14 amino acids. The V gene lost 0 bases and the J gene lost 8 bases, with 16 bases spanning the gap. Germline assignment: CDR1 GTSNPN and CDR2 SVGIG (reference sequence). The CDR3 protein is CAWSVGGGGGTQYF. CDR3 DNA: TGTGCCTGGAGTGTAGGGGGTGGCGGGGGTACCCAGTACTTC.

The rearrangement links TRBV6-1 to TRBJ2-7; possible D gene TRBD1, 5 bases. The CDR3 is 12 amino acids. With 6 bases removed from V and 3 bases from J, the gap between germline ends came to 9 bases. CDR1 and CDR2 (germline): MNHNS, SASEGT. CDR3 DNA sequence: TGTGCCAGCAGCTATAGGGGCTACGAGCAGTACTTC. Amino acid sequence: CASSYRGYEQYF.

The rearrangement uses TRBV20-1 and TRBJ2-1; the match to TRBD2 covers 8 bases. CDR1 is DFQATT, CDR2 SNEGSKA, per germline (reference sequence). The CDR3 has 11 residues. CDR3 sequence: CSGGDYNEQFF. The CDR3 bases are TGCAGCGGGGGGGATTACAATGAGCAGTTCTTC.

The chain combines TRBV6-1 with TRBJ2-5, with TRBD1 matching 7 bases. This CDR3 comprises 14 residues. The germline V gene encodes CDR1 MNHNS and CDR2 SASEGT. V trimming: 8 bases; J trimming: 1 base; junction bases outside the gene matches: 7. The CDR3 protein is CASPKRGLQETQYF. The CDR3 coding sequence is TGTGCCAGCCCCAAGAGGGGGCTCCAAGAGACCCAGTACTTC.

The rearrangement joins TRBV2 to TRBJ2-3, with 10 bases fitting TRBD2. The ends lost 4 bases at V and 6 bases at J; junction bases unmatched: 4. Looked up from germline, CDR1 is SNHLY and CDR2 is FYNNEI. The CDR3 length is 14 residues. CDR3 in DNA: TGTGCCAGCAGTGCCGAGCGGGGGGGGGATACGCAGTATTTT. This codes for CASSAERGGDTQYF.

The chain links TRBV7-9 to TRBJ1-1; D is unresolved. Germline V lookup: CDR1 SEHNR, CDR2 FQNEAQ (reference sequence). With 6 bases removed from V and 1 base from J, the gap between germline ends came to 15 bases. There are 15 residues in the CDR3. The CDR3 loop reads CASRRLAGRNTEAFF. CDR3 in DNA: TGTGCCAGCAGGCGACTGGCGGGAAGGAACACTGAAGCTTTCTTT.

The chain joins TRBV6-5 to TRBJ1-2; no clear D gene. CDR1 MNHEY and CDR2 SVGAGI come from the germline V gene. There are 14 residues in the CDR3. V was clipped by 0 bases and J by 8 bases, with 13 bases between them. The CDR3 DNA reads TGTGCCAGCAGTTACTCGGAAGGGAGCGGAGGCTACACCTTC. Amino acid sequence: CASSYSEGSGGYTF.

The CDR3 bases are TGTGCCAGCAGCTCGGACAGGGGGCATCAGCCCCAGCATTTT. It specifies CASSSDRGHQPQHF. The V call is TRBV7-2, the J call TRBJ1-5; 11 nucleotides line up with TRBD1. The V segment lost 4 bases and the J segment 5 bases; nucleotides outside the gene matches: 1. The CDR3 spans 14 residues. Germline V CDR1 and CDR2: SGHTA, FQGNSA. Looking up the rest from reference TRBV7-2 and TRBJ1-5 gives the full variable domain: GAGVSQSPSNKVTEKGKDVELRCDPISGHTALYWYRQSLGQGLEFLIYFQGNSAPDKSGLPSDRFSAERTGGSVSTLTIQRTQQEDSAVYLCASSSDRGHQPQHFGDGTRLSIL.